Detailed here is one T cell receptor (beta chain). In the original analysis: The authors estimated nucleated cell counts from reference gene primer amplification. Measured with immunoSEQ multiplex PCR; TCRdb has only the in-frame clones, and not every one. V and J calls and clone size are those listed in that table; D and trimming were worked out from the DNA. The profile shows around 100,000 clones, roughly 85% of them singletons. The data stem from a study of blood T cell repertoires in COVID-19. Study background: Samples representing acute and convalescent COVID-19 were sourced from the United States, Italy and Spain. The analysed material was cDNA or gDNA that came from T cells, B-cell-depleted T cells, or PBMCs.

Germline-derived CDR1 and CDR2 are LGHDT and YNNKEL (reference sequence). The CDR3 totals 16 residues. V trimming: 2 bases; J trimming: 1 base; junction bases outside the gene matches: 5. Input material: peripheral blood. The TCR originated in a woman in her sixties or seventies with acute or convalescent COVID-19. This chain connects TRBV3-1 (or the pseudogene TRBV3-2) to TRBJ1-5, with 7 positions matching TRBD1. For the CDR3, the DNA is TGTGCCAGCAGCCAATCGGGACAGCGAAGCAATCAGCCCCAGCATTTT. Translation: CASSQSGQRSNQPQHF.